This entry lists 31 T cell receptor beta chains sequenced from one sample in a study of T cell responses to AZD1222 COVID-19 vaccine (dated by TCRdb to 2020 to 2023). The time point label here, explained by the study, means: baseline before first vaccination. Receptor libraries were prepared by the immunoSEQ multiplex PCR assay. In TCRdb, the immuneACCESS table is reduced to in-frame sequences with V and J assigned. These tables do not hold every clone; where another copy was compared, an unresolved V gene accounts for under half, and the others remain unexplained. Within this sample are under 200,000 clones, with more than 75% of them counted one time only. Roughly 0.99% of the sample goes to the ten largest clones. Sample: peripheral blood, taken on day 0 of AZD1222 vaccination. These TCRs come from an adult in good health.

This clone was detected only once. The chain recombines TRBV2 with TRBJ1-6; D ambiguous. Germline V lookup: CDR1 SNHLY, CDR2 FYNNEI. The V gene lost 7 bases and the J gene lost 0 bases, with 16 bases spanning the gap. This CDR3 is 17 amino acids long. CDR3 sequence reads: CASTPTGLSSYNSPLHF. Here the CDR3 DNA reads TGTGCCAGCACTCCCACGGGATTAAGCTCCTATAATTCACCCCTCCACTTT.

This clone was found once. This chain connects TRBV5-1 to TRBJ2-1; 7 bases map to TRBD2. J lost 7 bases, V lost 0 bases, and 1 base had no gene match. Germline V gene data show CDR1 as SGHRS and CDR2 as YFSETQ. The CDR3 loop spans 13 amino acids. CDR3 nucleotides: TGCGCCAGCAGCTTGGCGGGGGGTAATGAGCAGTTCTTC. It yields the protein CASSLAGGNEQFF.

The count of this clone is one. This chain joins TRBV5-6 and TRBJ2-1; D tentatively reads TRBD1 or TRBD2 (5 bases each). Looked up from germline, CDR1 is SGHDT and CDR2 is YYEEEE. The CDR3 is made up of 15 amino acids. Trimming removed 0 bases at V and 7 bases at J, with 14 bases between. In DNA form, the CDR3 reads TGTGCCAGCAGCTTGGGCACGGGACCAACAAATGAGCAGTTCTTC. Encoded protein: CASSLGTGPTNEQFF.

The rearrangement uses TRBV6-2 or TRBV6-3 and TRBJ1-5, with a weak D call TRBD1 (6 bases). In germline, CDR1 is MNHEY, CDR2 SVGEGT. This CDR3 is built from 13 residues. Trimming left V 5 bases short and J 7 bases short, with 12 bases between. Here the CDR3 reads CASSLPGQQPQHF. CDR3 DNA: TGTGCCAGCAGTCTTCCGGGACAACAGCCCCAGCATTTT.

The chain has TRBV4-1 and TRBJ1-1; D is unclear. The CDR3 is 13 amino acids. Trimming shortened V by 4 bases and J by 6 bases, and 12 bases separated the two germline ends. The germline gives CDR1 MGHRA, CDR2 YSYEKL. The CDR3 DNA follows: TGCGCCAGCAGCCTCAGTGGGTCCTCTGAAGCTTTCTTT. Protein sequence: CASSLSGSSEAFF.

This chain links TRBV19 with TRBJ2-7; D possibly corresponds to TRBD2 (5 bases). Trimming removed 2 bases at V and 2 bases at J, with 10 bases between. The length of the CDR3 is 14 residues. Germline V CDR1 and CDR2: LNHDA, SQIVND (reference sequence). CDR3 amino acids: CASSIPGSAYEQYF. CDR3 DNA: TGTGCCAGTAGTATACCGGGGAGCGCCTACGAGCAGTACTTC.

A few counts support this clone. The gene calls are TRBV19 and TRBJ1-1, with 9 nucleotides matching TRBD1. The V segment lost 6 bases and the J segment 4 bases; nucleotides outside the gene matches: 9. In germline, CDR1 is LNHDA, CDR2 SQIVND (reference sequence). The CDR3 has 15 amino acids. CDR3 coding DNA: TGTGCCAGTAGCGTTATGGGACAGGGCGGCACTGAAGCTTTCTTT. Its translation is CASSVMGQGGTEAFF.

The DNA for the CDR3 is TGTGCCAGCAGGTTGACAGGGGTCGGCAATCAGCCCCAGCATTTT. Its translation: CASRLTGVGNQPQHF. The chain employs TRBV6-6 and TRBJ1-5, with 8 nucleotides matching TRBD1. The germline V gene has CDR1 MNHNY and CDR2 SVGAGI (reference sequence). The ends lost 6 bases at V and 2 bases at J; junction bases unmatched: 6. The CDR3 sequence is 15 residues long.

The rearrangement links TRBV10-2 to TRBJ1-2; D is unclear. This CDR3 is built from 13 residues. CDR1 WSHSY and CDR2 SAAADI come from the germline V gene. V was cut by 2 bases and J by 3 bases, with 7 bases left in between. CDR3 DNA: TGCGCCAGCAGTGAGAGAACTGACTATGGCTACACCTTC. Translated, it gives CASSERTDYGYTF.

V is TRBV5-1 and J is TRBJ1-4; D gene ambiguous. The CDR3 has 14 residues. Trimming pared 0 bases from V and 8 bases from J, leaving 11 bases between. The germline gives CDR1 SGHRS, CDR2 YFSETQ. Here the CDR3 reads CASSLVGGEEKLFF. The CDR3 bases are TGCGCCAGCAGCTTGGTGGGCGGAGAGGAAAAACTGTTTTTT.

In its sample, this clone was seen once. J is TRBJ2-1 and V is TRBV5-1; tentative D call: TRBD1 (6 bases). This CDR3 has 13 amino acids. CDR1 is SGHRS, CDR2 YFSETQ, per germline. The V end lost 4 bases, the J end lost 4 bases, and 9 bases lay between the germline ends. CDR3 sequence reads: CASSVGAYNEQFF. The CDR3 region has the DNA TGCGCCAGCAGCGTGGGGGCATACAATGAGCAGTTCTTC. The full variable domain, with the rest looked up from reference TRBV5-1 and TRBJ2-1, is KAGVTQTPRYLIKTRGQQVTLSCSPISGHRSVSWYQQTPGQGLQFLFEYFSETQRNKGNFPGRFSGRQFSNSRSEMNVSTLELGDSALYLCASSVGAYNEQFFGPGTRLTVL.

The V gene is TRBV28, the J gene TRBJ1-5; D unclear. Germline CDR1 reads MDHEN; CDR2 reads SYDVKM. V lost 5 bases, J lost 4 bases, and 9 bases lay in between. CDR3 length: 13 amino acids. The CDR3 region is CASSPPINQPQHF. In DNA, the CDR3 is TGTGCCAGCAGTCCCCCTATAAATCAGCCCCAGCATTTT.

The V and J genes are TRBV7-9 and TRBJ2-7; possible D gene TRBD1, 6 bases. The length of the CDR3 is 16 residues. Trimming removed 4 bases from V and 2 bases from J, with 18 bases in between. Germline V lookup: CDR1 SEHNR, CDR2 FQNEAQ (reference sequence). The CDR3 loop reads CASSSTGTRSAYEQYF. The CDR3 DNA reads as TGTGCCAGCAGCTCTACCGGGACACGGAGTGCCTACGAGCAGTACTTC.

The chain has TRBV9 and TRBJ1-2; 7 positions agree with TRBD1. Germline-derived CDR1 and CDR2 are SGDLS and YYNGEE. With V trimmed by 3 bases and J by 7 bases, 12 bases remained unmatched. The CDR3 covers 15 residues. This CDR3 reads CASSARGRGGGGYTF. The CDR3 DNA sequence: TGTGCCAGCAGCGCCAGGGGCAGGGGGGGAGGTGGCTACACCTTC.

This chain joins TRBV27 and TRBJ2-1; 9 bases are a match to TRBD2. Germline CDR1 is MNHEY and CDR2 is SMNVEV (reference sequence). V shed 5 bases and J 5 bases; nucleotides not matched to a gene: 7. The CDR3 covers 15 residues. The CDR3 spells CASSPIAGVDNEQFF. CDR3 DNA: TGTGCCAGCAGTCCCATAGCGGGAGTGGACAATGAGCAGTTCTTC.

This chain uses TRBV7-9 with TRBJ2-3; D unclear. Germline V CDR1 and CDR2: SEHNR, FQNEAQ (reference sequence). Trimming shortened V by 3 bases and J by 0 bases, and 13 bases separated the two germline ends. This CDR3 is 16 amino acids long. The CDR3 coding sequence is TGTGCCAGCAGCTTTAGTTGGGTCCGTAGCACAGATACGCAGTATTTT. Translated, it gives CASSFSWVRSTDTQYF.

The rearrangement links TRBV3-1 (or the pseudogene TRBV3-2) to TRBJ1-1; no clear D. This CDR3 has 14 amino acids. Deletions cut 1 base from V and 5 bases from J, with 11 bases between. Germline lookup yields CDR1 LGHDT and CDR2 YNNKEL (reference sequence). In DNA, the CDR3 is TGTGCCAGCAGCCAAGGAGGGAAGGGAACTGAAGCTTTCTTT. Translating gives CASSQGGKGTEAFF.

The rearrangement joins TRBV2 to TRBJ2-1, with D perhaps matching TRBD1 (6 bases). CDR1 is SNHLY, CDR2 FYNNEI, per germline. The CDR3 covers 16 residues. The V end was cut by 2 bases, the J end by 9 bases, with 20 bases between. The CDR3 sequence: CASSERSGTRKREQFF. CDR3 DNA sequence: TGTGCCAGCAGTGAAAGATCCGGGACACGGAAACGTGAGCAGTTCTTC. The full variable domain, its missing parts supplied by reference TRBV2 and TRBJ2-1, is EPEVTQTPSHQVTQMGQEVILRCVPISNHLYFYWYRQILGQKVEFLVSFYNNEISEKSEIFDDQFSVERPDGSNFTLKIRSTKLEDSAMYFCASSERSGTRKREQFFGPGTRLTVL.

CDR3 bases: TGTGCCAGCAGCTTAGAACAGGCCGCACAACTGTTTTTT. Amino acid sequence: CASSLEQAAQLFF. The chain joins TRBV7-2 to TRBJ1-4, with D maybe TRBD1 (5 bases). With 1 base removed from V and 12 bases from J, the gap between germline ends came to 12 bases. The germline V gene encodes CDR1 SGHTA and CDR2 FQGNSA. This CDR3 has 13 residues.

The chain is built from TRBV28 and TRBJ1-4; 7 bases are a match to TRBD1. Germline V lookup: CDR1 MDHEN, CDR2 SYDVKM. J lost 4 bases, V lost 7 bases, and 6 bases had no gene match. The CDR3 has 14 amino acids. CDR3 region: CASTRDSFNEKLFF. DNA of the CDR3: TGTGCCAGCACCCGGGACAGTTTTAATGAAAAACTGTTTTTT.

The chain has TRBV5-1 and TRBJ2-7; 7 positions agree with TRBD1. The CDR3 is 16 amino acids. After removal of 4 bases from V and 5 bases from J, the junction contained 15 bases not matched to a gene. Germline lookup yields CDR1 SGHRS and CDR2 YFSETQ. The CDR3 spells CASSPTGPEAKHEQYF. CDR3 nucleotides: TGCGCCAGCAGCCCGACAGGGCCCGAGGCGAAGCACGAGCAGTACTTC.

This chain uses TRBV7-9 with TRBJ1-2, with a possible D match to TRBD1 (5 bases). Trimming took 3 bases from V and 5 from J, leaving 16 bases between them. The V gene's germline CDR1 is SEHNR and CDR2 FQNEAQ (reference sequence). The CDR3 has 15 residues. CDR3 protein: CASSFSADGGYGYTF. The CDR3 region has the DNA TGTGCCAGCAGCTTCTCGGCCGACGGGGGTTATGGCTACACCTTC.

The gene calls are TRBV11-3 and TRBJ2-3; 8 nucleotides align to TRBD1. Germline CDR1 is SGHNT and CDR2 is YENEEA. The CDR3 extends over 16 amino acids. Trimming removed 1 base from V and 6 bases from J; junction bases left unmatched: 9. In DNA, the CDR3 is TGTGCCAGCAGCTTAGGGACAGGGCGCCTGGGGGATACGCAGTATTTT. It codes for CASSLGTGRLGDTQYF.

The chain uses TRBV6-5 and TRBJ2-5, with TRBD2 identical over 8 bases. The CDR3 is 14 residues long. Germline CDR1 MNHEY, CDR2 SVGAGI. Trimming at V came to 7 bases and at J to 1 base, leaving 5 bases not matched to a gene. The chain's CDR3 is CASTLGGGQETQYF. DNA for the CDR3: TGTGCCAGCACTCTCGGGGGGGGCCAAGAGACCCAGTACTTC.

This chain uses TRBV5-1 with TRBJ2-7; D call uncertain. The V and J ends lost 3 bases and 0 bases respectively, with 10 bases between them. CDR3 length: 14 amino acids. The germline CDR1 and CDR2 sequences are SGHRS and YFSETQ. This chain's CDR3 is CASSSAETSYEQYF. The DNA for the CDR3 is TGCGCCAGCAGCTCCGCAGAAACCTCCTACGAGCAGTACTTC.

The V and J genes are TRBV28 and TRBJ2-1; tentatively, D is TRBD2 (5 bases). This CDR3 region has 15 residues. V lost 5 bases to trimming and J lost 6 bases, with 17 bases between them. CDR1 and CDR2 from the germline V gene are MDHEN and SYDVKM. This chain's CDR3 is CASSTIGLESNEQFF. CDR3 in DNA: TGTGCCAGCAGTACCATAGGACTTGAGAGCAATGAGCAGTTCTTC.

This sequence joins TRBV14 and TRBJ2-1; a weak D match, TRBD1 (5 bases). Trimming removed 0 bases at V and 6 bases at J, with 9 bases between. This CDR3 comprises 14 residues. Germline V gives CDR1 SGHDN, CDR2 FVKESK. Here the CDR3 reads CASSQETVSNEQFF. The CDR3 DNA follows: TGTGCCAGCAGCCAAGAGACAGTCTCCAATGAGCAGTTCTTC.

This chain connects TRBV5-6 to TRBJ2-7; weak D call: TRBD2 (6 bases). Germline CDR1 reads SGHDT; CDR2 reads YYEEEE. V gave up 2 bases and J gave up 2 bases, with 14 bases separating them. The CDR3 is made up of 15 amino acids. CDR3 DNA sequence: TGTGCCAGCAGCTTCGCGGGGTTGGGACCCTACGAGCAGTACTTC. Protein product: CASSFAGLGPYEQYF. The variable domain in full, with the rest retrieved from reference TRBV5-6 and TRBJ2-7, is DAGVTQSPTHLIKTRGQQVTLRCSPKSGHDTVSWYQQALGQGPQFIFQYYEEEERQRGNFPDRFSGHQFPNYSSELNVNALLLGDSALYLCASSFAGLGPYEQYFGPGTRLTVT.

This clone appeared a single time. The chain combines TRBV28 with TRBJ1-5; 8 nucleotides match TRBD1. V was pared by 7 bases and J by 5 bases, with 4 bases of the junction left unmatched. The CDR3 loop spans 13 amino acids. Germline CDR1 MDHEN, CDR2 SYDVKM. The CDR3 sequence: CASTTTGDQPQHF. The CDR3 DNA reads as TGTGCCAGCACTACGACAGGGGATCAGCCCCAGCATTTT. Complete variable domain (other parts from reference TRBV28 and TRBJ1-5): DVKVTQSSRYLVKRTGEKVFLECVQDMDHENMFWYRQDPGLGLRLIYFSYDVKMKEKGDIPEGYSVSREKKERFSLILESASTNQTSMYLCASTTTGDQPQHFGDGTRLSIL.

The J gene is TRBJ1-1, the V gene TRBV5-6; 7 bases match TRBD1. CDR1 SGHDT and CDR2 YYEEEE come from the germline V gene. The V and J ends lost 1 base and 10 bases, in that order; junction bases with no gene match: 4. CDR3 length: 12 amino acids. The CDR3 region has the DNA TGTGCCAGCAGCTTGATGACAGGGAGAGCTTTCTTT. Its protein product is CASSLMTGRAFF. The entire variable domain, with the rest obtained from reference TRBV5-6 and TRBJ1-1, is as follows: DAGVTQSPTHLIKTRGQQVTLRCSPKSGHDTVSWYQQALGQGPQFIFQYYEEEERQRGNFPDRFSGHQFPNYSSELNVNALLLGDSALYLCASSLMTGRAFFGQGTRLTVV.

The chain joins TRBV11-2 to TRBJ1-1; D gene uncertain. Trimming took 1 base from V and 5 from J, leaving 5 bases between them. Germline V gives CDR1 SGHAT, CDR2 FQNNGV. The CDR3 loop spans 12 amino acids. CDR3 region: CASSLVSTEAFF. CDR3 DNA sequence: TGTGCCAGCAGCTTAGTATCGACTGAAGCTTTCTTT.